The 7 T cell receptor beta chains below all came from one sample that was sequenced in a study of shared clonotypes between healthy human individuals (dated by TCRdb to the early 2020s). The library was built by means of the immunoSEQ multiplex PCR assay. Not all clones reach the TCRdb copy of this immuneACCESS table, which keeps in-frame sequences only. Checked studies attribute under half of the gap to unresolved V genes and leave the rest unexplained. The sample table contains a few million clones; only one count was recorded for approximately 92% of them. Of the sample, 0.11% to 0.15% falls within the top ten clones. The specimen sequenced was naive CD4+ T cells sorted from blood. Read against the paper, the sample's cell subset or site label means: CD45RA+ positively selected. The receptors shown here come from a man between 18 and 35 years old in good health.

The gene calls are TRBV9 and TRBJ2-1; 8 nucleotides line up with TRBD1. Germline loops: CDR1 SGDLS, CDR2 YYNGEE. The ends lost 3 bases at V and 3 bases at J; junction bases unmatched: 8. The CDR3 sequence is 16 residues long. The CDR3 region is CASSASWTGIYNEQFF. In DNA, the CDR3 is TGTGCCAGCAGCGCCTCCTGGACAGGGATCTACAATGAGCAGTTCTTC.

CDR3 coding DNA: TGCAGCGTTGATACGGGGGCGCGGGAGACCCAGTACTTC. Its translation: CSVDTGARETQYF. The chain is built from TRBV29-1 and TRBJ2-5; D is tentatively TRBD1 or TRBD2 (6 bases each). Trimming left V 3 bases short and J 5 bases short, with 13 bases between. This CDR3 has 13 residues. The germline V gene has CDR1 SQVTM and CDR2 ANQGSEA.

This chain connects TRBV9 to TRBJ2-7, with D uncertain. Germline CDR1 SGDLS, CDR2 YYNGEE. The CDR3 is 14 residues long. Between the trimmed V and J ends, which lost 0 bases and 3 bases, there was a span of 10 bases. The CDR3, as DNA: TGTGCCAGCAGCGTAGACGGAGCAATCTACGAGCAGTACTTC. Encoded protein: CASSVDGAIYEQYF.

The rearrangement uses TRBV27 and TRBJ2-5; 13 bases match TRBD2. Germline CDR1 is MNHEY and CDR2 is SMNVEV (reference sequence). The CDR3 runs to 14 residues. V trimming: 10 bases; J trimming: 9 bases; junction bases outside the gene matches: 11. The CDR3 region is CATRLAGGPGAQYF. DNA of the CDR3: TGTGCCACCCGACTAGCGGGGGGACCGGGGGCCCAGTACTTC.

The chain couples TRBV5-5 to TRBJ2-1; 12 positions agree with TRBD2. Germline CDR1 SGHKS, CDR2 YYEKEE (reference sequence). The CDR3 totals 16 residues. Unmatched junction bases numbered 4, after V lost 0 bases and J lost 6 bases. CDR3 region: CASSLALAGGFNEQFF. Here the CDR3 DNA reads TGTGCCAGCAGCTTGGCACTAGCGGGAGGTTTCAATGAGCAGTTCTTC.

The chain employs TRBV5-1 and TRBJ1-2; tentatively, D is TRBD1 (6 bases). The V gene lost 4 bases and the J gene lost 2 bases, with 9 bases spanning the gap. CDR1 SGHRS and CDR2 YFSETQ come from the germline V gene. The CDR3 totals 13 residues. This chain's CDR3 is CASSVTGNYGYTF. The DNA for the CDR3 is TGCGCCAGCAGCGTGACAGGCAACTATGGCTACACCTTC. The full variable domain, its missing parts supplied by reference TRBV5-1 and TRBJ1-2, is KAGVTQTPRYLIKTRGQQVTLSCSPISGHRSVSWYQQTPGQGLQFLFEYFSETQRNKGNFPGRFSGRQFSNSRSEMNVSTLELGDSALYLCASSVTGNYGYTFGSGTRLTVV.

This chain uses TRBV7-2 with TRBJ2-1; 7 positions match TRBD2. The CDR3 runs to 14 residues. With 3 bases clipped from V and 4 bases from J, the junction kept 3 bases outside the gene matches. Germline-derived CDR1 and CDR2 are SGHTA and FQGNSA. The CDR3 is CASSFKRGYNEQFF. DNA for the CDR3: TGTGCCAGCAGCTTTAAGCGGGGTTACAATGAGCAGTTCTTC.